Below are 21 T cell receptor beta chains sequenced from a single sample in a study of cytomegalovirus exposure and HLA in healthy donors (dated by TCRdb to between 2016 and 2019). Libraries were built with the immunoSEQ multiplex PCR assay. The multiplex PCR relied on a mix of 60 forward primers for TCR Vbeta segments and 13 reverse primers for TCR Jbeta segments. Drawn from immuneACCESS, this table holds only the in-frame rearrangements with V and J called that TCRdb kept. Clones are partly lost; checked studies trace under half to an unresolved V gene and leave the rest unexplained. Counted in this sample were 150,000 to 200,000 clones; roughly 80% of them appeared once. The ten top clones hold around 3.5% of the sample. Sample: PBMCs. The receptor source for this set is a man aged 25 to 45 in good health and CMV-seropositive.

The chain's CDR3 is CAWSWGGDEQYF. CDR3 nucleotide sequence: TGTGCCTGGAGCTGGGGGGGAGACGAGCAGTACTTC. The rearrangement joins TRBV30 to TRBJ2-7; 7 nucleotides agree with TRBD2. Germline CDR1 is GTSNPN and CDR2 is SVGIG (reference sequence). With V trimmed by 3 bases and J by 5 bases, 4 bases remained unmatched. This CDR3 is 12 amino acids long.

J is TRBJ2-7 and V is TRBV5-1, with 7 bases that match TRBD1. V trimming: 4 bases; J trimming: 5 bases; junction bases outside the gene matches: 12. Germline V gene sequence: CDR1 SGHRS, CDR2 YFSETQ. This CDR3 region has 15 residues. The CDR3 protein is CASSPTGQGGHEQYF. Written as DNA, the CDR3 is TGCGCCAGCAGCCCCACGGGCCAAGGGGGCCACGAGCAGTACTTC.

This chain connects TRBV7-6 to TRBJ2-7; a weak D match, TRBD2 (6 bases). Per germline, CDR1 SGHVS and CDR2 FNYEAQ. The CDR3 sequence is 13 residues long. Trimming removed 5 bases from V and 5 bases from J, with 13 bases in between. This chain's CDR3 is CASSLAGLNEQYF. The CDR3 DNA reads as TGTGCCAGCAGCCTGGCGGGGCTCAACGAGCAGTACTTC.

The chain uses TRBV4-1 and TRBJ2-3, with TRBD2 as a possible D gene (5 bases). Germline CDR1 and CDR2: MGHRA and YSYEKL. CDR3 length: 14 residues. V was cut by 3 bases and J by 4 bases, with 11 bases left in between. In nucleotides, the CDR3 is TGCGCCAGCAGCCAGCCCACTAGTTCAGATACGCAGTATTTT. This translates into CASSQPTSSDTQYF.

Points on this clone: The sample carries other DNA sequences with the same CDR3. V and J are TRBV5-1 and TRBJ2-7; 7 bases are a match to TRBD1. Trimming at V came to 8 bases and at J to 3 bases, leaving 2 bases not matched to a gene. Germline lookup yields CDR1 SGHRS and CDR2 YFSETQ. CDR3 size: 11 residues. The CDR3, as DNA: TGCGCCAGTAGGGACAGCTACGAGCAGTACTTC. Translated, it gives CASRDSYEQYF.

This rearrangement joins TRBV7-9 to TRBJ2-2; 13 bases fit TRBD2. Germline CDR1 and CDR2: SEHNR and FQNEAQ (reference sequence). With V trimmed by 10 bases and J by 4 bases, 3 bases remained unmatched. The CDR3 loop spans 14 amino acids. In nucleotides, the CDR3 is TGTGCCACCAGACTAGCGGGGGGCACCGGGGAGCTGTTTTTT. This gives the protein CATRLAGGTGELFF.

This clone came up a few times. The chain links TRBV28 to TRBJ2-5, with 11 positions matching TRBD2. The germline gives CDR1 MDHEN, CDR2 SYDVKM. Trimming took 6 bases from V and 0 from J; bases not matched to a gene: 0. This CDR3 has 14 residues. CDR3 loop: CASRLAGDQETQYF. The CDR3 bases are TGTGCCAGCAGACTAGCGGGGGACCAAGAGACCCAGTACTTC.

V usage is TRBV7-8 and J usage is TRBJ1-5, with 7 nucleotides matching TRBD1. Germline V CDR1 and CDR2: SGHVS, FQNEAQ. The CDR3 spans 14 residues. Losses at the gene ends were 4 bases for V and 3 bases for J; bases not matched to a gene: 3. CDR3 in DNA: TGTGCCAGCAGCTCCGACAGGGTCAATCAGCCCCAGCATTTT. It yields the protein CASSSDRVNQPQHF.

For the CDR3, the DNA is TGTGCCAGCAGCCCCGGGACAGGTGCCTACAATGAGCAGTTCTTC. The encoded protein is CASSPGTGAYNEQFF. The chain uses TRBV7-3 and TRBJ2-1; 8 bases map to TRBD1. V trimming: 5 bases; J trimming: 2 bases; junction bases outside the gene matches: 5. Germline-derived CDR1 and CDR2 are SGHTA and FQGTGA. This CDR3 is 15 amino acids long.

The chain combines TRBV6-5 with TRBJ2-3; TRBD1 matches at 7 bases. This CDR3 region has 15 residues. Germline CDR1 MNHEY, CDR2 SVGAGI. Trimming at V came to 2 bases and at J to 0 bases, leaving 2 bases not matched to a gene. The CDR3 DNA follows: TGTGCCAGCAGTTACAGGGGGCCTAGCACAGATACGCAGTATTTT. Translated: CASSYRGPSTDTQYF.

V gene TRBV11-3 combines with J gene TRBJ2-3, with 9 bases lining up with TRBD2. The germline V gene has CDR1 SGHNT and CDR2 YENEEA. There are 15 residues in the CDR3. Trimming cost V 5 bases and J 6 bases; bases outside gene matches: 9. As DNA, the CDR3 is TGTGCCAGCAGCAGAGAGGCTAGCGGGGCGGATACGCAGTATTTT. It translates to CASSREASGADTQYF.

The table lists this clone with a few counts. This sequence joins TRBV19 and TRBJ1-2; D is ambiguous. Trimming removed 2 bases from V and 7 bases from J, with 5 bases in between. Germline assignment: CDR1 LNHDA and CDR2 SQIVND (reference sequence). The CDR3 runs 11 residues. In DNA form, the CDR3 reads TGTGCCAGTAGTATAAACGGTGGCTACACCTTC. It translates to CASSINGGYTF.

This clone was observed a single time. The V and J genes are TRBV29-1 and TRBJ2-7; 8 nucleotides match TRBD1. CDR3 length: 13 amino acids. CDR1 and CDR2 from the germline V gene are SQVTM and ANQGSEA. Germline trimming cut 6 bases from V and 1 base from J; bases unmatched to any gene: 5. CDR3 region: CSVDRGHSYEQYF. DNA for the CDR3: TGCAGCGTAGACAGGGGACATTCCTACGAGCAGTACTTC.

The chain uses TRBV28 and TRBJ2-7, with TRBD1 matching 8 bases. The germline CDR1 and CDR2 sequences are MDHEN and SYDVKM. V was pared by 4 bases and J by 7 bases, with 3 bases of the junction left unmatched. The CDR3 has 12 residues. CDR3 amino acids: CASSYTGGEQYF. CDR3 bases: TGTGCCAGCAGTTATACAGGGGGAGAGCAGTACTTC.

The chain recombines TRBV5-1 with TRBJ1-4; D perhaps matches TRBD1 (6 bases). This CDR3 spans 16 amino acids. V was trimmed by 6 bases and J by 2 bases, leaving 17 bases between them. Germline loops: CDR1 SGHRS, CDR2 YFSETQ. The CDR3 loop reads CASNSRGPGTNEKLFF. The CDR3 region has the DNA TGCGCCAGCAACTCCAGGGGTCCGGGGACTAATGAAAAACTGTTTTTT.

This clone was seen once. The CDR3 sequence: CDPRAGEYEQYF. The DNA for the CDR3 is TGTGACCCCCGGGCGGGGGAGTACGAGCAGTACTTC. V gene TRBV19 combines with J gene TRBJ2-7; 7 nucleotides align to TRBD2. The CDR3 covers 12 residues. Germline lookup yields CDR1 LNHDA and CDR2 SQIVND (reference sequence).

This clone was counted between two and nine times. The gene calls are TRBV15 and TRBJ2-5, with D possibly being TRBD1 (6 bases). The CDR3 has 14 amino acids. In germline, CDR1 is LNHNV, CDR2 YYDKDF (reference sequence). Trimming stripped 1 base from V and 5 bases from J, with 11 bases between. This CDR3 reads CATSRGGQGETQYF. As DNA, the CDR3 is TGTGCCACCAGCAGAGGGGGCCAGGGGGAGACCCAGTACTTC.

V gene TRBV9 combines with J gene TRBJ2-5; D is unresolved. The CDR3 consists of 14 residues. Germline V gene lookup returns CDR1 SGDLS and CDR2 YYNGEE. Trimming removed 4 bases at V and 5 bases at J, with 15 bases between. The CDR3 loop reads CASSLGRGKETQYF. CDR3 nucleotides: TGTGCCAGCAGCCTCGGAAGAGGAAAGGAGACCCAGTACTTC.

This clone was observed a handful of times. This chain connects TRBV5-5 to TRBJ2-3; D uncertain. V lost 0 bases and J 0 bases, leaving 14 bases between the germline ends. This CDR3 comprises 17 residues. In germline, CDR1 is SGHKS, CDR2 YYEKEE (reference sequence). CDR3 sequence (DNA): TGTGCCAGCAGCTTGGTGGCAACTTGGGCCAGCACAGATACGCAGTATTTT. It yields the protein CASSLVATWASTDTQYF.

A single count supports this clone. In DNA form, the CDR3 reads TGTGCCATCAGGCCGGGACAGATAAGTGCGGGCACCGGGGAGCTGTTTTTT. It yields the protein CAIRPGQISAGTGELFF. The chain employs TRBV10-3 and TRBJ2-2; 7 bases fit TRBD1. The germline gives CDR1 ENHRY, CDR2 SYGVKD. This CDR3 has 17 amino acids. The J segment lost 4 bases and the V segment lost 6 bases, leaving 14 bases of the junction unmatched.

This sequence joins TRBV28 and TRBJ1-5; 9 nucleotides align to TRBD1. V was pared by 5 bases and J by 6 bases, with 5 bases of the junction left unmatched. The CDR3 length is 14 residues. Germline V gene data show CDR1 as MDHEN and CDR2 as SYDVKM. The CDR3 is CASSKWGQGQPQHF. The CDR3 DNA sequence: TGTGCCAGCAGTAAATGGGGACAGGGTCAGCCCCAGCATTTT.